This record looks at one TCR beta chain sequence and its context. This clonotype was recorded a few times. This clone's antigen is unknown. No base quality information exists; no much larger clone differs at one position. The data derive from a study of response to subunit inactivated influenza vaccine (dated 2018 in TCRdb). Study-level background: Deep quantitative T cell receptor repertoire profiling was used in the study to track responses to a trivalent subunit inactivated influenza vaccine. General study outcomes and caveats: It was suggested by the authors that each seasonal influenza vaccination may recruit only a limited number of new T cells.

Based on the germline V gene, the CDR1 and CDR2 sequences are SGHRS and YFSETQ. The CDR3 measures 16 amino acids from cysteine to phenylalanine. Of all the DNA, just the CDR3 is kept, 48 bases in frame from base 1. The V and J ends are trimmed by 1 base and 1 base, leaving 15 bases between them. Libraries were made using RT-PCR. Sequencing took place on an Illumina HiSeq 2500. TCRdb trimmed public reads at Q25 via fastp, called clones via MiXCR and kept in-frame beta chains. Every distinct CDR3 protein forms one entry, paired with its most common genes and DNA. This sample is represented by approximately 530,000 distinct CDR3 sequences; approximately 7.8% of them were singletons. Jointly, the top ten make up over 10% of the sample.

This TCR came from a man aged 50-75 years who received an inactivated influenza vaccine. Donor details come from another sample of the same person, matched by shared clones. The material sequenced was PBMCs from blood, taken approximately 25 months after vaccination. The chain is encoded by TRBV5-1 joined to TRBJ2-7; no confident D gene assignment can be made. The DNA reads TGCGCCAGCAGCTTGTTGGGAACCTCCTTTTCCTACGAGCAGTACTTC. Its protein product is CASSLLGTSFSYEQYF.